This T cell receptor (beta chain) was sequenced during a study of vaccination and CD4 T cells after COVID-19 (dated by TCRdb to the early 2020s). With regard to the full study: SARS-CoV-2 positivity had been established in the convalescent patients by nasal swab PCR, and mild disease was recorded in roughly 9 of these patients and severe disease in one. In the convalescent cohort there were six males and four females, among whom were two Hispanic individuals, seven Caucasians, two Asians and one multiracial person. Two doses of either the Pfizer-BioNTech BNT162b2 vaccine (n=8) or the Moderna mRNA-1273 vaccine (n=2) were administered to participants. Post-COVID blood samples were collected from convalescent patients a median of approximately 93 days after diagnosis, with a range of roughly 30 to 170 days. The time from the second vaccine dose to post-vaccine blood sampling had a median of approximately 72 days and ranged from about 14 to 241 days. For stimulating the cultures, overlapping spike peptide pools were used, derived from SARS-CoV-2 as well as from the common cold coronaviruses HCoV-NL63, HCoV-OC43 and HCoV-229E. Control cultures used a CEFX viral epitope pool as positive control, an HIV-1 Nef peptide pool as negative control, or no peptide. In roughly 10 COVID-19 convalescent patients and a handful of infection-naive healthy vaccine recipients, the spike-specific CD4+ TCR repertoire before mRNA vaccination was compared with the repertoire after mRNA vaccination.

Library generation was performed with PCR. DNA from cultured CD4+ T cells underwent TCR sequencing with the Oncomine TCR Beta short-read assay at the Johns Hopkins FTIC core. The QIAamp micro DNA kit was used to extract genomic DNA from the cultured CD4+ T cells. Oncomine TCR Beta libraries made from cultured CD4+ T cells were pooled using unique dual indexes and sequenced on an Illumina iSeq 100. In the original analysis: Non-productive sequences were filtered out, and CDR3s that did not start with C, did not end with F or W, or were shorter than 7 amino acids were discarded. Antigen-specific clonotypes were identified using the MANAFEST web application through comparison of peptide-stimulated wells with reference and other culture wells. For a clone to be called positive, the clone needed an FDR below 0.05, an odds ratio above 5, and a productive frequency above 0.1% in at least two of three replicate wells. A clonotype was classed as cross-reactive if the clonotype showed significant expansion both in SARS-CoV-2 spike wells and in at least one common cold coronavirus spike condition. Levenshtein distances (stringdist) and unrooted phylogenetic trees (ape) in R version 3.6.1 were used to assess CDR3 homology. Through fastp at Q25 and MiXCR, TCRdb rebuilt clones from the public reads, retaining in-frame beta chains. Each entry merges the rows of one CDR3 protein and shows their most common DNA and genes. These V and J calls rely on TCRdb rather than the paper's analysis. A total of around 6,800 distinct CDR3 sequences appear in this sample, 60% to 80% of them only once. The top ten clonotypes cover around 33% of the sample.

Of note for this clonotype: What this receptor recognizes is not known. Per-base qualities were not stored, and no clone one base away is much larger.

This specimen's treatment or condition label, interpreted: approximately nine-day PBMC culture with coronavirus spike peptide pools or control peptides (ViraFEST assay). The ViraFEST assay was used in the study, in which antigen-specific T cells were expanded with peptide pools and expanded clonotypes were subsequently identified by TCR sequencing. Positive SARS-CoV-2 PCR tests in the convalescent patients dated from March to December 2020, before Alpha, Beta and Delta variants emerged in the United States. Each well held 2 million or so PBMCs cultured in IMDM containing about 5% human AB serum and about 10 IU/ml IL-2, with 8.5 to 10 ug/ml peptide pools added. Half of the culture medium was replaced with fresh IL-2-containing medium on days 3 and 7. Once the cells had been in culture for over 9 days, the EasySep CD4+ T cell isolation kit was used to isolate CD4+ T cells by negative selection. PBMCs were separated from whole blood using Ficoll-Paque Plus gradient centrifugation and then either used fresh or cryopreserved at -140C. Triplicate wells were generally used for each culture condition.

Trimming costs V 2 bases and J 2 bases, and their ends lie 11 bases apart. Sequences SGHTA (CDR1) and FQGNSA (CDR2) are obtained from the germline V gene. The CDR3 runs 15 residues from the cysteine to the phenylalanine. Kept here is only the CDR3 DNA, which spans 45 bases and is read in frame from base 1. Broad study findings and their caveats: In convalescent patients, nearly all vaccine-specific clones (304 of 307) were found to be mono-reactive for SARS-CoV-2 spike rather than cross-reactive with common cold coronaviruses. In convalescent patients, a median roughly 85% of post-vaccine SARS-CoV-2-reactive clones were detected only after vaccination, and vaccine-specific priming was suggested by this finding. An increase in the median number of SARS-CoV-2-reactive clonotypes from 20 to 25 after infection to a few dozen after vaccination was observed, but the change was not found to be significant. The study included relatively few convalescent patients and did not analyze early timepoints after natural infection.

The sequence came from a human donor who had recovered from COVID-19. The sequence joins TRBV7-2 to TRBJ2-3, with a weak D call of TRBD1 (6 bases match). The sequenced material came from CD4+ T cells from blood, cultured in vitro. The CDR3 protein sequence reads: CASSLMTGYTDTQYF. The nucleotide sequence reads as follows: TGTGCCAGCAGCTTAATGACAGGTTACACAGATACGCAGTATTTT. With all but the CDR3 taken from the reference TRBV7-2 and TRBJ2-3 genes, the full variable domain is: GAGVSQSPSNKVTEKGKDVELRCDPISGHTALYWYRQSLGQGLEFLIYFQGNSAPDKSGLPSDRFSAERTGGSVSTLTIQRTQQEDSAVYLCASSLMTGYTDTQYFGPGTRLTVL.